The present entry profiles one T cell receptor beta chain with its context. This record belongs to a study of blood T cell repertoires in COVID-19. The overall study: Samples came from the United States, Italy and Spain, spanning acute and convalescent COVID-19. The cDNA or gDNA used as material had been derived from T cells, B-cell-depleted T cells, or PBMCs.

Original analysis: Amplification from reference gene primers served as the basis for estimated nucleated cell counts. Data came from immunoSEQ multiplex PCR; TCRdb stores just in-frame clones and leaves some out. The DNA was the basis for D and trimming; V, J and clone size are from that table. Of around 80,000 clones listed, roughly 82% were seen once; the top ten hold over 9.5%. Germline V gene sequence: CDR1 DFQATT, CDR2 SNEGSKA (reference sequence). With 3 bases clipped from V and 0 bases from J, the junction kept 7 bases outside the gene matches. CDR3 length: 17 amino acids. The source material was peripheral blood. V gene TRBV20-1 combines with J gene TRBJ2-6; 8 bases are shared with TRBD2. The source is a man at least 80 years old with acute or convalescent COVID-19. DNA for the CDR3: TGCAGTGCTAGTCGGGGGGGTTCGCCCTCTGGGGCCAACGTCCTGACTTTC. Translating gives CSASRGGSPSGANVLTF.